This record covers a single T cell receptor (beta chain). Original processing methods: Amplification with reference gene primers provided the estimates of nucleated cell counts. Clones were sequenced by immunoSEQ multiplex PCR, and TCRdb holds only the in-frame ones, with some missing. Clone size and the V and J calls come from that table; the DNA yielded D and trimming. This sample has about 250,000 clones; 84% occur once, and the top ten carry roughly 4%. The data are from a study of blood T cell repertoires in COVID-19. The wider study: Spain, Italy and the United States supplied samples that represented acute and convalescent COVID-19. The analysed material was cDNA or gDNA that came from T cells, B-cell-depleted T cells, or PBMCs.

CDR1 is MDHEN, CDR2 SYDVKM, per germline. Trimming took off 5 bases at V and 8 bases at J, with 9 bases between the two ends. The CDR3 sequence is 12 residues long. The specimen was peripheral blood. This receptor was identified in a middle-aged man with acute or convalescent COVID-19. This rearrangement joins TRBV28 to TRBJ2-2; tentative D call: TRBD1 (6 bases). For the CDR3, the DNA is TGTGCCAGCAGTGTAGGGGGAGGGGAGCTGTTTTTT. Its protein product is CASSVGGGELFF.